This T cell receptor beta chain was recorded in a study of early stage breast cancer tumors. For the study at large: Most invasive tumors, about 80% of the 16, were ER+/PR+/HER2-.

The adjacent normal breast tissue was taken roughly 1.8-4 cm from the tumor. The CDR3 contains 14 residues. Germline V lookup: CDR1 MRHNA, CDR2 SNTAGT. V trimming: 6 bases; J trimming: 4 bases; junction bases outside the gene matches: 5. Some clones are missing from TCRdb's copy, which holds only in-frame ones; the method was immunoSEQ multiplex PCR. The table lists under 5,500 clones, 65% to 80% of them singletons. The rearrangement joins TRBV6-4 to TRBJ2-2, with 7 nucleotides matching TRBD1. Sequenced sample: normal breast tissue next to the tumor. The receptor comes from a person in their 60s with breast cancer. CDR3 sequence (DNA): TGTGCCAGCAGCGCAGGGGGAAGCACCGGGGAGCTGTTTTTT. It yields the protein CASSAGGSTGELFF.